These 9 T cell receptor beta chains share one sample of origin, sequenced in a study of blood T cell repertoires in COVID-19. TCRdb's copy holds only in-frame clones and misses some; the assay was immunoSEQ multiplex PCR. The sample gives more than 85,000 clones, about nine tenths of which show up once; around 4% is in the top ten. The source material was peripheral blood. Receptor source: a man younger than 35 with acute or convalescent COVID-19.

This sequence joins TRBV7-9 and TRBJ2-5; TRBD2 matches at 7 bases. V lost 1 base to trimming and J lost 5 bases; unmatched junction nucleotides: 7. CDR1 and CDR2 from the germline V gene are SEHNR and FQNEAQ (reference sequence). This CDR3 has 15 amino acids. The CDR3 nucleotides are TGTGCCAGCAGCTTAGAATGGGGAGGGTTGGAGACCCAGTACTTC. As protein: CASSLEWGGLETQYF.

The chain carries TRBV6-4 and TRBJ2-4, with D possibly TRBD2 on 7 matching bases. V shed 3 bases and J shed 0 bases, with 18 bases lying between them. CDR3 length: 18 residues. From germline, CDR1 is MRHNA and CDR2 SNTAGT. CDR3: CASSEGGRAFRAKNIQYF. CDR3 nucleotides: TGTGCCAGCAGTGAAGGGGGGAGGGCCTTTAGAGCCAAAAACATTCAGTACTTC.

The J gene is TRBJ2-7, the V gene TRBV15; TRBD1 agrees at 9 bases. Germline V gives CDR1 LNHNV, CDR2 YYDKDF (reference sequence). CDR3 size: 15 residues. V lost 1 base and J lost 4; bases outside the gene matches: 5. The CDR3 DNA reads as TGTGCCACCAGCAGAGGAGGGACAGGGTTTTACGAGCAGTACTTC. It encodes CATSRGGTGFYEQYF.

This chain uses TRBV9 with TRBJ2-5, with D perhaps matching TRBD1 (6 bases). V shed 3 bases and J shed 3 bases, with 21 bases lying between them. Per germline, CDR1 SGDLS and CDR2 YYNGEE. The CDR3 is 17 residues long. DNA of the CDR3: TGTGCCAGCAGCGCAGGGGCCCAGAACAGGCTGAAAGAGACCCAGTACTTC. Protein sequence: CASSAGAQNRLKETQYF.

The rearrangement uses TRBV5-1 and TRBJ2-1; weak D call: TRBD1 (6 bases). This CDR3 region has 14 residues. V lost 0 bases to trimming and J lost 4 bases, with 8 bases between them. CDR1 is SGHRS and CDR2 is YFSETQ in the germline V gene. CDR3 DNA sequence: TGCGCCAGCAGCTTGGGACAGGAATACAATGAGCAGTTCTTC. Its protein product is CASSLGQEYNEQFF.

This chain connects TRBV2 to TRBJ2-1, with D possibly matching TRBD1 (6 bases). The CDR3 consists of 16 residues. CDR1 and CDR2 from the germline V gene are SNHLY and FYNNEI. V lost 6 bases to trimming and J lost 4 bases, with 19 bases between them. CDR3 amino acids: CASRAELDRVYNEQFF. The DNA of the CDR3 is TGTGCCAGCAGGGCAGAACTGGACAGAGTATACAATGAGCAGTTCTTC.

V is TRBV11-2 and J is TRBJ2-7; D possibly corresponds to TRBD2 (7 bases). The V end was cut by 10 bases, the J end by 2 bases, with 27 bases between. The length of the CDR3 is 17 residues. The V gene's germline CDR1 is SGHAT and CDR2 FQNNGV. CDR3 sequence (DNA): TGTGCCACCGCCGCGGGGGCATCCCAGGGCCTTGCCTACGAGCAGTACTTC. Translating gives CATAAGASQGLAYEQYF.

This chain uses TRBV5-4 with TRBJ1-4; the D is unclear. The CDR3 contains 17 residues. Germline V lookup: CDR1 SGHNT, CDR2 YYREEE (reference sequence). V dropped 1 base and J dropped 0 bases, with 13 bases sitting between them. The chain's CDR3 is CASSLMGRGATNEKLFF. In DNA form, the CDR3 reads TGTGCCAGCAGCTTGATGGGTCGGGGAGCAACTAATGAAAAACTGTTTTTT.

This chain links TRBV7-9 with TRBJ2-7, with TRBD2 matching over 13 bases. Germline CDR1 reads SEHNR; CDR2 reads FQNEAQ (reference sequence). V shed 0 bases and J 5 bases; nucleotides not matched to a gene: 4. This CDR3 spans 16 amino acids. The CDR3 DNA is TGTGCCAGCAGCTTAGCATTCGGACTAGCGGGGGACGAGCAGTACTTC. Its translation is CASSLAFGLAGDEQYF.